Each of the 28 T cell receptor beta chains below was sequenced from the same sample in a study of T cells in Graves' hyperthyroidism and ophthalmopathy. TCR beta CDR3 regions were amplified from RNA. HTBI primers were the set used in a first-round RT-PCR of the TCR CDR3. In TCRdb, the multiplex PCR reads were re-called with MiXCR into one record per CDR3 protein. This table holds around 450,000 distinct CDR3 sequences, about a sixth found once. Source material: blood. Receptor source: a woman in her late teens or twenties with Graves' hyperthyroidism.

This chain connects TRBV28 to TRBJ2-5, with a tentative D call TRBD1 (5 bases). V shed 6 bases and J shed 2 bases, with 10 bases lying between them. Germline-derived CDR1 and CDR2 are MDHEN and SYDVKM. This CDR3 contains 13 residues. CDR3 loop: CASRSDRQETQYF. CDR3 sequence (DNA): TGTGCCAGCAGAAGCGACAGACAAGAGACCCAGTACTTC. Full variable domain (rest looked up from reference TRBV28 and TRBJ2-5): DVKVTQSSRYLVKRTGEKVFLECVQDMDHENMFWYRQDPGLGLRLIYFSYDVKMKEKGDIPEGYSVSREKKERFSLILESASTNQTSMYLCASRSDRQETQYFGPGTRLLVL.

This clonotype has a count of ten or more. The chain joins TRBV18 to TRBJ2-5; maybe TRBD1 (5 bases). V shed 3 bases and J shed 0 bases, with 8 bases lying between them. The CDR3 extends over 14 amino acids. Per germline, CDR1 KGHSH and CDR2 LQKENI. CDR3 sequence (DNA): TGTGCCAGCTCACCGGGGCAGTACCAAGAGACCCAGTACTTC. Its translation: CASSPGQYQETQYF.

The V gene is TRBV4-3, the J gene TRBJ2-3; D gene ambiguous. Germline V gene sequence: CDR1 LGHNA, CDR2 YSLEER. Between the trimmed V and J ends, which lost 0 bases and 0 bases, there was a span of 13 bases. The CDR3 runs 17 residues. The chain's CDR3 is CASSQDRQVISTDTQYF. The CDR3 nucleotides read TGCGCCAGCAGCCAAGATCGCCAGGTTATTAGCACAGATACGCAGTATTTT.

This clonotype has a handful of counts. The chain links TRBV6-1 to TRBJ1-2; 9 bases map to TRBD1. In germline, CDR1 is MNHNS, CDR2 SASEGT. The trim removed 4 bases at V and 3 bases at J, leaving 18 bases unmatched. This CDR3 is 19 amino acids long. The CDR3 is CASSVDRGTLRSIYYGYTF. The CDR3, as DNA: TGTGCCAGCAGTGTCGACAGGGGGACGCTTCGTTCTATATACTATGGCTACACCTTC.

This clonotype was counted between two and nine times. V usage is TRBV18 and J usage is TRBJ2-2; D is unclear. This CDR3 is built from 14 residues. From germline, CDR1 is KGHSH and CDR2 LQKENI. V lost 3 bases and J 1 base, leaving 6 bases between the germline ends. CDR3 coding DNA: TGTGCCAGCTCACCGACTCTGAACACCGGGGAGCTGTTTTTT. As protein: CASSPTLNTGELFF. The complete variable domain, with remaining parts taken from reference TRBV18 and TRBJ2-2, reads NAGVMQNPRHLVRRRGQEARLRCSPMKGHSHVYWYRQLPEEGLKFMVYLQKENIIDESGMPKERFSAEFPKEGPSILRIQQVVRGDSAAYFCASSPTLNTGELFFGEGSRLTVL.

This clonotype has ten or more counts. The genes are TRBV6-1 and TRBJ1-5; weak D call: TRBD1 (5 bases). CDR3 length: 15 residues. Trimming removed 2 bases from V and 9 bases from J, with 17 bases in between. Germline CDR1 and CDR2: MNHNS and SASEGT. CDR3 protein: CASSETGTTFRPQHF. DNA for the CDR3: TGTGCCAGCAGTGAAACCGGGACCACATTTAGGCCCCAGCATTTT.

This clonotype was recorded at least ten times. CDR3 nucleotides: TGTGCCAGCAGGGGGGCAGAGACCCAGTACTTC. Protein sequence: CASRGAETQYF. The chain carries TRBV6-1 and TRBJ2-5; possibly TRBD1 for D (6 bases). V lost 6 bases to trimming and J lost 4 bases, with 6 bases between them. There are 11 residues in the CDR3. Germline-derived CDR1 and CDR2 are MNHNS and SASEGT.

The CDR3 DNA is TGCGCCAGCAGCTTCGAAGCAGGGGCCCGTTACGAGCAGTACTTC. Protein product: CASSFEAGARYEQYF. The chain employs TRBV5-1 and TRBJ2-7, with a tentative D call TRBD1 (6 bases). The germline V gene encodes CDR1 SGHRS and CDR2 YFSETQ. The CDR3 has 15 amino acids. Trimming left V 2 bases short and J 4 bases short, with 16 bases between.

This clonotype showed up many times. The chain employs TRBV2 and TRBJ2-2; D possibly corresponds to TRBD2 (5 bases). The length of the CDR3 is 15 residues. Trimming left V 4 bases short and J 6 bases short, with 15 bases between. The germline CDR1 and CDR2 sequences are SNHLY and FYNNEI. DNA of the CDR3: TGTGCCAGCAGTGGACTTCGAACCGGGGCCGGGGAGCTGTTTTTT. Translation: CASSGLRTGAGELFF. Supplemented by reference TRBV2 and TRBJ2-2, the full variable domain reads EPEVTQTPSHQVTQMGQEVILRCVPISNHLYFYWYRQILGQKVEFLVSFYNNEISEKSEIFDDQFSVERPDGSNFTLKIRSTKLEDSAMYFCASSGLRTGAGELFFGEGSRLTVL.

The table lists this clonotype with many counts. The chain has TRBV29-1 and TRBJ1-1; D not certain. The V end lost 6 bases, the J end lost 1 base, and 18 bases lay between the germline ends. CDR3 length: 15 amino acids. Germline lookup yields CDR1 SQVTM and CDR2 ANQGSEA. The CDR3 spells CSVNGRALPNTEAFF. CDR3 in DNA: TGCAGCGTCAATGGACGGGCGCTGCCGAACACTGAAGCTTTCTTT.

This clonotype was recorded many times. The rearrangement links TRBV12-3 or TRBV12-4 to TRBJ2-7; 8 bases align to TRBD1. With V trimmed by 6 bases and J by 9 bases, 10 bases remained unmatched. The CDR3 runs 13 residues. The CDR3 loop reads CASRRTGTEWQYF. The CDR3 region has the DNA TGTGCCAGCAGGCGGACAGGGACTGAGTGGCAGTACTTC.

The CDR3 loop reads CSVVWRNTIYF. The CDR3 bases are TGCAGCGTGGTGTGGAGAAACACCATATATTTT. The rearrangement links TRBV29-1 to TRBJ1-3; unclear D gene. Trimming shortened V by 6 bases and J by 5 bases, and 8 bases separated the two germline ends. The germline V gene has CDR1 SQVTM and CDR2 ANQGSEA. The CDR3 loop spans 11 amino acids.

This clonotype was counted between two and nine times. The chain couples TRBV4-3 to TRBJ2-3; 10 nucleotides match TRBD2. V was clipped by 1 base and J by 5 bases; unmatched bases: 6. The V gene's germline CDR1 is LGHNA and CDR2 YSLEER. The CDR3 has 16 residues. CDR3 amino acids: CASSQVPSGGGDTQYF. The CDR3 coding sequence is TGCGCCAGCAGCCAAGTTCCTAGCGGGGGTGGAGATACGCAGTATTTT.

This clonotype has only a few counts. The V gene is TRBV6-2 or TRBV6-3, the J gene TRBJ2-3, with 8 bases that match TRBD2. Germline lookup yields CDR1 MNHEY and CDR2 SVGEGT. The CDR3 has 14 residues. The V and J ends lost 8 bases and 5 bases, in that order; junction bases with no gene match: 9. The CDR3 sequence: CASSGLAGGDTQYF. The CDR3 region has the DNA TGTGCCAGCTCTGGACTAGCCGGGGGAGATACGCAGTATTTT.

The V and J genes are TRBV20-1 and TRBJ1-6; D is perhaps TRBD1 (5 bases). V lost 2 bases and J lost 7, with 12 bases in between. This CDR3 has 14 residues. Germline loops: CDR1 DFQATT, CDR2 SNEGSKA (reference sequence). The DNA for the CDR3 is TGCAGTGCTAGATCTCCGGGACCAAATTCACCCCTCCACTTT. This translates into CSARSPGPNSPLHF.

V is TRBV7-2 and J is TRBJ1-5; D is ambiguous. Germline values: CDR1 SGHTA, CDR2 FQGNSA. The CDR3 runs 13 residues. The V gene lost 9 bases and the J gene lost 5 bases, with 14 bases spanning the gap. The DNA of the CDR3 is TGTGCCAGTAGTATTTTTTCGGATCAGCCCCAGCATTTT. Encoded protein: CASSIFSDQPQHF.

This clonotype has ten or more counts. The J gene is TRBJ2-1, the V gene TRBV11-2, with 8 bases fitting TRBD2. V trimming: 5 bases; J trimming: 5 bases; junction bases outside the gene matches: 5. The germline V gene encodes CDR1 SGHAT and CDR2 FQNNGV. There are 14 residues in the CDR3. This CDR3 is CASSGRLAHNEQFF. CDR3 DNA: TGTGCCAGCAGCGGAAGACTAGCGCACAATGAGCAGTTCTTC. The variable domain in full, completed from reference TRBV11-2 and TRBJ2-1, reads EAGVAQSPRYKIIEKRQSVAFWCNPISGHATLYWYQQILGQGPKLLIQFQNNGVVDDSQLPKDRFSAERLKGVDSTLKIQPAKLEDSAVYLCASSGRLAHNEQFFGPGTRLTVL.

At least ten counts were recorded for this clonotype. The rearrangement links TRBV7-8 to TRBJ2-7; weak D call: TRBD2 (6 bases). The CDR3 has 13 amino acids. The germline CDR1 and CDR2 sequences are SGHVS and FQNEAQ. Trimming stripped 5 bases from V and 3 bases from J, with 11 bases between. CDR3 in DNA: TGTGCCAGCAGCCCGGGACTGGACTACGAGCAGTACTTC. Its protein product is CASSPGLDYEQYF.

This clonotype was found many times. The CDR3 sequence is CASSFGTSGRAGETQYF. CDR3 nucleotides: TGTGCCAGCAGTTTCGGGACTAGCGGGAGGGCCGGGGAGACCCAGTACTTC. V and J are TRBV28 and TRBJ2-5, with 16 bases identical to TRBD2. This CDR3 spans 17 amino acids. V lost 3 bases and J lost 5; bases outside the gene matches: 6. From germline, CDR1 is MDHEN and CDR2 SYDVKM.

This clonotype was seen at least ten times. The chain combines TRBV6-1 with TRBJ2-6; TRBD1 agrees at 12 bases. The CDR3 runs 13 residues. With V trimmed by 6 bases and J by 18 bases, 9 bases remained unmatched. The germline gives CDR1 MNHNS, CDR2 SASEGT. The DNA of the CDR3 is TGTGCCAGCAGCGCCGGGACAGGGGGCGAGAAGACTTTC. Its translation: CASSAGTGGEKTF.

This clonotype came up many times. The chain has TRBV5-5 and TRBJ1-3; D gene unclear. This CDR3 comprises 15 residues. The germline gives CDR1 SGHKS, CDR2 YYEKEE (reference sequence). Trimming shortened V by 5 bases and J by 5 bases, and 17 bases separated the two germline ends. CDR3 sequence: CASRATLDWRNTIYF. CDR3 in DNA: TGTGCCAGCAGAGCAACTCTGGACTGGAGAAACACCATATATTTT.

This clonotype was found many times. The chain joins TRBV27 to TRBJ2-7; 10 bases are shared with TRBD2. After removal of 5 bases from V and 0 bases from J, the junction contained 1 base not matched to a gene. Germline V lookup: CDR1 MNHEY, CDR2 SMNVEV (reference sequence). This CDR3 contains 14 residues. CDR3 sequence: CASSQRGGSYEQYF. The CDR3 coding sequence is TGTGCCAGCAGTCAGCGGGGGGGCTCCTACGAGCAGTACTTC.

A few counts support this clonotype. The gene calls are TRBV4-1 and TRBJ2-2; unclear D gene. The CDR3 totals 17 residues. The V and J ends lost 1 base and 4 bases respectively, with 16 bases between them. Germline V lookup: CDR1 MGHRA, CDR2 YSYEKL. The CDR3 spells CASSQVGKDLSTGELFF. As DNA, the CDR3 is TGCGCCAGCAGCCAAGTCGGAAAGGATCTGAGCACCGGGGAGCTGTTTTTT.

The V gene is TRBV13, the J gene TRBJ1-2; 7 bases align to TRBD1. The CDR3 has 15 amino acids. The V gene end was trimmed by 6 bases and the J gene end by 5 bases; junction bases not matched to a gene: 12. Germline V gene lookup returns CDR1 PRHDT and CDR2 FYEKMQ (reference sequence). CDR3 loop: CASSFQGDRKYGYTF. CDR3 coding DNA: TGTGCCAGCAGTTTTCAAGGGGACAGAAAGTATGGCTACACCTTC.

The V gene is TRBV24-1, the J gene TRBJ1-1; D ambiguous. V was cut by 8 bases and J by 14 bases, with 23 bases left in between. The CDR3 totals 13 residues. Per the germline V gene, CDR1 is KGHDR and CDR2 is SFDVKD. CDR3 sequence reads: CATTKFRWGGSFF. The DNA for the CDR3 is TGTGCCACCACAAAATTTCGTTGGGGTGGGTCCTTCTTT.

The rearrangement uses TRBV4-1 and TRBJ2-3; D is ambiguous. V was trimmed by 0 bases and J by 6 bases, leaving 10 bases between them. Germline CDR1 reads MGHRA; CDR2 reads YSYEKL. The CDR3 runs to 14 residues. The CDR3 DNA is TGCGCCAGCAGCCAAGAAGAATTCACCGATACGCAGTATTTT. It codes for CASSQEEFTDTQYF.

The rearrangement uses TRBV20-1 and TRBJ2-1; 14 nucleotides line up with TRBD2. CDR3 length: 19 residues. V trimming: 6 bases; J trimming: 1 base; junction bases outside the gene matches: 14. Looked up from germline, CDR1 is DFQATT and CDR2 is SNEGSKA (reference sequence). The CDR3 protein is CSAHSGLAGGTISYNEQFF. CDR3 bases: TGCAGTGCCCACTCAGGACTAGCGGGGGGCACAATTTCCTACAATGAGCAGTTCTTC.

This clonotype was picked up a small number of times. This sequence joins TRBV13 and TRBJ2-7; TRBD1 aligns across 7 bases. The CDR3 has 15 amino acids. Germline CDR1 reads PRHDT; CDR2 reads FYEKMQ (reference sequence). J was trimmed by 5 bases and V by 5 bases; bases with no gene match: 12. The CDR3: CASSSRQGSFHEQYF. The DNA of the CDR3 is TGTGCCAGCAGCAGCCGACAGGGTTCGTTTCACGAGCAGTACTTC.